This T cell receptor (beta chain) was recovered during a study of blood T cell repertoires in COVID-19. Across the whole study: Samples of COVID-19 (acute and convalescent) were obtained from the United States, Italy and Spain.

This clone occurred a few times. V lost 0 bases and J lost 2, with 8 bases in between. Germline V gene lookup returns CDR1 LNHNV and CDR2 YYDKDF (reference sequence). This CDR3 has 15 residues. Sequencing was performed with immunoSEQ multiplex PCR; in TCRdb, only in-frame clones are kept and a portion is missing. The sample carries approximately 340,000 clones, about four fifths recorded once. The receptor was isolated from a man younger than 40 with active or convalescent COVID-19. The rearrangement joins TRBV15 to TRBJ1-5; a possible D gene is TRBD1 (5 bases). Material for sequencing was peripheral blood. CDR3 DNA: TGTGCCACCAGCAGAGATCCGGGGGGCAATCAGCCCCAGCATTTT. It specifies CATSRDPGGNQPQHF. The full variable domain, completed using reference TRBV15 and TRBJ1-5, is DAMVIQNPRYQVTQFGKPVTLSCSQTLNHNVMYWYQQKSSQAPKLLFHYYDKDFNNEADTPDNFQSRRPNTSFCFLDIRSPGLGDTAMYLCATSRDPGGNQPQHFGDGTRLSIL.